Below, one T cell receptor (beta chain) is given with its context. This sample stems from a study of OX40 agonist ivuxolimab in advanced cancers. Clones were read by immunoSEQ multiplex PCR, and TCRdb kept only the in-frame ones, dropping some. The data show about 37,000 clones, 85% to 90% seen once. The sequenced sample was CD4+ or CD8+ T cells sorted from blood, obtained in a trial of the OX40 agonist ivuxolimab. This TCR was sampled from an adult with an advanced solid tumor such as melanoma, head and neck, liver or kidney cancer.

CDR3 in amino acids: CASSSSGGLTDTQYF. The DNA of the CDR3 is TGTGCCAGCAGTTCTAGCGGGGGCCTCACAGATACGCAGTATTTT. The chain couples TRBV28 to TRBJ2-3; 10 positions agree with TRBD2. J lost 2 bases, V lost 4 bases, and 3 bases had no gene match. The CDR3 covers 15 residues. CDR1 and CDR2 from the germline V gene are MDHEN and SYDVKM.